The clone carrying this TCR beta chain occurred a few times. This entry comes from a study of T cells in Graves' hyperthyroidism and ophthalmopathy. Trimming removed 3 bases at V and 6 bases at J, with 15 bases between. CDR1 is GTSNPN, CDR2 SVGIG, per germline (reference sequence). This CDR3 has 13 residues. Lactation, pregnancy, other autoimmune disease or uncontrolled infection excluded patients. From less than 13 ml of fresh peripheral blood, PBMCs were isolated. RNA transcripts provided the source from which TCR beta CDR3 regions were amplified. An initial round of RT-PCR targeting the TCR CDR3 relied on the HTBI primer set. TCRdb used MiXCR to reprocess the multiplex PCR reads, holding one entry per CDR3 protein. Found here are about 480,000 distinct CDR3 sequences, approximately 25% of them singletons; the top ten hold about 11%.

The V gene is TRBV30, the J gene TRBJ2-7, with D possibly matching TRBD2 (6 bases). The source material was blood. This TCR was recovered from a woman aged 25 to 39 with Graves' ophthalmopathy. The CDR3 sequence: CAWRGISGGEQYF. The CDR3 DNA follows: TGTGCCTGGAGAGGTATCTCCGGGGGCGAGCAGTACTTC.